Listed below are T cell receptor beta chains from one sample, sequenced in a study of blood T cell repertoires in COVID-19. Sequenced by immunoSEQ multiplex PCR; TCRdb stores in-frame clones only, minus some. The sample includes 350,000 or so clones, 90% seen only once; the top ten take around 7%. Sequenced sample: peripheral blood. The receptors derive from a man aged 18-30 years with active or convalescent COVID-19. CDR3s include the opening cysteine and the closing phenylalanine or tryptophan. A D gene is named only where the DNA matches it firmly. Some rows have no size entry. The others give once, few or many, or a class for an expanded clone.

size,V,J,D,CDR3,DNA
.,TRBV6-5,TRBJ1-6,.,CASRKPRSPLHF,TGTGCCAGCAGGAAGCCTCGGTCACCCCTCCACTTT
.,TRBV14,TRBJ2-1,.,CASSQEGRGPDNEQFF,TGTGCCAGCAGCCAAGAGGGGCGGGGGCCGGACAATGAGCAGTTCTTC
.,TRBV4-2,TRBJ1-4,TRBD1,CASSQGQGGATNEKLFF,TGTGCCAGCAGCCAAGGACAGGGGGGCGCAACTAATGAAAAACTGTTTTTT
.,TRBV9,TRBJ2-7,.,CASSVADSPYEQYF,TGTGCCAGCAGCGTAGCTGACTCACCCTACGAGCAGTACTTC
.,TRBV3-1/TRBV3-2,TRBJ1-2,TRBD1,CASSQETGYTF,TGTGCCAGCAGCCAAGAGACAGGGTACACCTTC
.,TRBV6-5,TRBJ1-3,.,CASSRSVTSGNTIYF,TGTGCCAGCAGTCGAAGCGTCACCTCTGGAAACACCATATATTTT
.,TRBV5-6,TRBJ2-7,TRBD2,CASSFLAGGKSYEQYF,TGTGCCAGCAGCTTCCTAGCGGGGGGGAAATCCTACGAGCAGTACTTC
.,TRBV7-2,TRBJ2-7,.,CASSSSRSSSHEQYF,TGTGCCAGCAGCTCCTCGAGGAGCAGTTCCCACGAGCAGTACTTC
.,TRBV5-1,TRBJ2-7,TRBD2,CASSLTGLAPEQYF,TGCGCCAGCAGCCTGACGGGACTAGCCCCCGAGCAGTACTTC
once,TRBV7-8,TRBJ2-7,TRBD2,CASSLAGTSGIYEQYF,TGTGCCAGCAGCTTGGCCGGGACTAGCGGGATCTACGAGCAGTACTTC
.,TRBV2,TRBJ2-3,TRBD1,CAVPGQHTDTQYF,TGTGCCGTTCCGGGACAGCACACAGATACGCAGTATTTT
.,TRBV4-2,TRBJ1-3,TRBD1,CASSQGLQGAPGNTIYF,TGTGCCAGCAGCCAAGGACTACAGGGGGCGCCTGGAAACACCATATATTTT
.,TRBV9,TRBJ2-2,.,CASSWTSNTGELFF,TGTGCCAGCTCTTGGACATCGAACACCGGGGAGCTGTTTTTT
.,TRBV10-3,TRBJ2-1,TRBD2,CAISEGLAGGGNEQFF,TGTGCCATCAGTGAGGGACTAGCGGGGGGCGGCAATGAGCAGTTCTTC